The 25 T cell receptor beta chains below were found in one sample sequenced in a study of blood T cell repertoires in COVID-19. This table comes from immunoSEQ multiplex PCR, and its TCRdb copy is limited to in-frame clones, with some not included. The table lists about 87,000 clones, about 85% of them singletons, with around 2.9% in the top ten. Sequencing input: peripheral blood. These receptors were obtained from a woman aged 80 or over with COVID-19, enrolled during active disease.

The CDR3 nucleotides are TGTGCCAGCTATTCGCTCGGGGGCACCGGGGAGCTGTTTTTT. It is translated as CASYSLGGTGELFF. The chain is built from TRBV5-6 and TRBJ2-2; D possibly corresponds to TRBD2 (6 bases). Germline CDR1 reads SGHDT; CDR2 reads YYEEEE. V lost 7 bases to trimming and J lost 4 bases, with 14 bases between them. This CDR3 region has 14 residues.

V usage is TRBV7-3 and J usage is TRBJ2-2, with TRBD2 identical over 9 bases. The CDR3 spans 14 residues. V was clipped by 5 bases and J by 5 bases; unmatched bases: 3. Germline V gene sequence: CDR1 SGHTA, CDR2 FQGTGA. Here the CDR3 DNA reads TGTGCCAGCAGCCTAGCGGGGCGAACCGGGGAGCTGTTTTTT. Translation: CASSLAGRTGELFF. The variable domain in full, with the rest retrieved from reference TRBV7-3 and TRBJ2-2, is GAGVSQTPSNKVTEKGKYVELRCDPISGHTALYWYRQSLGQGPEFLIYFQGTGAADDSGLPNDRFFAVRPEGSVSTLKIQRTERGDSAVYLCASSLAGRTGELFFGEGSRLTVL.

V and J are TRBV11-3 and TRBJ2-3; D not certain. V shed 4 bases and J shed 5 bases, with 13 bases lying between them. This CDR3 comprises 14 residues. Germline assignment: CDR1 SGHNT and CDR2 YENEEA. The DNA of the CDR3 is TGTGCCAGCAGCTCCAGACAAGGCAAAGATACGCAGTATTTT. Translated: CASSSRQGKDTQYF.

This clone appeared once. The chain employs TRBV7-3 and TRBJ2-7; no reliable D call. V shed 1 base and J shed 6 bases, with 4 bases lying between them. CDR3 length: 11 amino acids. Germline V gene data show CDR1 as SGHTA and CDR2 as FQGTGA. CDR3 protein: CASSLNSEQYF. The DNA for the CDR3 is TGTGCCAGCAGCTTAAACTCCGAGCAGTACTTC.

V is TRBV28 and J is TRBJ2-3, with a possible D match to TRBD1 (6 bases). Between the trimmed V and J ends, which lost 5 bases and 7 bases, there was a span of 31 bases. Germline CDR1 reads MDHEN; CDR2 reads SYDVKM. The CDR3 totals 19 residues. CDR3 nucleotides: TGTGCCAGCAGTGGTACCCAGGGGTGGGACCTCTGGGCCACGTATACGCAGTATTTT. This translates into CASSGTQGWDLWATYTQYF.

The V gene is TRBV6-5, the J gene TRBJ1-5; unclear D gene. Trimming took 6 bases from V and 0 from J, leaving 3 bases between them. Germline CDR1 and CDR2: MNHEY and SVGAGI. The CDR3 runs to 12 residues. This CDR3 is CASRYSNQPQHF. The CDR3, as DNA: TGTGCCAGCAGGTATAGCAATCAGCCCCAGCATTTT.

The CDR3 DNA follows: TGTGCCAGCAGCCGGGACACCCACCCCCAGCCCCAGCATTTT. This codes for CASSRDTHPQPQHF. J is TRBJ1-5 and V is TRBV7-2; possibly TRBD1 for D (6 bases). Per germline, CDR1 SGHTA and CDR2 FQGNSA. The CDR3 totals 14 residues. Trimming stripped 5 bases from V and 7 bases from J, with 15 bases between.

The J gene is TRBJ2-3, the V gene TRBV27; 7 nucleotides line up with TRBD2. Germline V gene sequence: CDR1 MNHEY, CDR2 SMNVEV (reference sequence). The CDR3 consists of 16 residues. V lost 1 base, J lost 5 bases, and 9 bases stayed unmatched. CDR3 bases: TGTGCCAGCAGTTTATTGGTCGGGGCGGGAGAAGATACGCAGTATTTT. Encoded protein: CASSLLVGAGEDTQYF.

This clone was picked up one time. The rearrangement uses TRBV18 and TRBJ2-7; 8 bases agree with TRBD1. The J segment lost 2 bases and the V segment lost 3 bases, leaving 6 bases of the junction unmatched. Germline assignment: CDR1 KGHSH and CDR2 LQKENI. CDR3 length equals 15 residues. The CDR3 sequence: CASSPTGEGTYEQYF. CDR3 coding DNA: TGTGCCAGCTCACCGACAGGGGAAGGGACCTACGAGCAGTACTTC.

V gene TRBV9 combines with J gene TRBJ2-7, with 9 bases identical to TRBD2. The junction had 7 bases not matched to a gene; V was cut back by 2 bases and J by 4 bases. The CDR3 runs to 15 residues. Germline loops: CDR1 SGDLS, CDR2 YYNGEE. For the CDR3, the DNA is TGTGCCAGCAGCGTTAATATGGCGGGAGGGTACGAGCAGTACTTC. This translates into CASSVNMAGGYEQYF.

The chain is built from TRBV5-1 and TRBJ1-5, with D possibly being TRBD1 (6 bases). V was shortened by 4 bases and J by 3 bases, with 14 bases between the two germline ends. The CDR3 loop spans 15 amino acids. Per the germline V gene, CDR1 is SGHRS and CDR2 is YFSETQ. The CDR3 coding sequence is TGCGCCAGCAGCCAGGACAGTTCCGCCAATCAGCCCCAGCATTTT. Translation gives CASSQDSSANQPQHF.

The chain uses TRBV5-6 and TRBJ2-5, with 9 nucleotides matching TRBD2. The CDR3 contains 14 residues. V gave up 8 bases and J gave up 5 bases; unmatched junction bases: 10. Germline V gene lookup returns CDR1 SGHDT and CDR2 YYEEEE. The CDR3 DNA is TGTGCCAGTCGATCGGCGGGGGGGCATGAGACCCAGTACTTC. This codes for CASRSAGGHETQYF.

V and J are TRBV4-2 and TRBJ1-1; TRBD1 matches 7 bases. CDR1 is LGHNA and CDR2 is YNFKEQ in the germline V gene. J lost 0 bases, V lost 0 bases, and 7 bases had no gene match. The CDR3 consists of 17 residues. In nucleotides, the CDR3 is TGTGCCAGCAGCCAAGAAAACAGGGGCCTCATGAACACTGAAGCTTTCTTT. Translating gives CASSQENRGLMNTEAFF.

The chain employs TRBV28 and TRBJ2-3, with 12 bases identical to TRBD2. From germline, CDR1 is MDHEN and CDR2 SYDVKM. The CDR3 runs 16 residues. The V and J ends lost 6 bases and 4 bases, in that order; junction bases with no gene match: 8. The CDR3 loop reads CASRTTSGGGADTQYF. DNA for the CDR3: TGTGCCAGCAGAACGACTAGCGGGGGAGGGGCAGATACGCAGTATTTT.

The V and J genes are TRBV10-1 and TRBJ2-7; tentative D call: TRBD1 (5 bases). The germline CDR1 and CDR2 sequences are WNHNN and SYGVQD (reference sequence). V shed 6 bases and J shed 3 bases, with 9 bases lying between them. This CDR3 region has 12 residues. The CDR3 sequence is CASSDTGYEQYF. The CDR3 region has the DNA TGCGCCAGCAGCGATACAGGCTACGAGCAGTACTTC.

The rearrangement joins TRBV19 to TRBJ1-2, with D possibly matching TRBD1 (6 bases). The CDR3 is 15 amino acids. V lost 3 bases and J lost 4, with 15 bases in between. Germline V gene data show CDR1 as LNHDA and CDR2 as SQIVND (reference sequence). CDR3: CASSISTGKGYGYTF. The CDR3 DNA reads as TGTGCCAGTAGTATTTCTACAGGGAAGGGCTATGGCTACACCTTC. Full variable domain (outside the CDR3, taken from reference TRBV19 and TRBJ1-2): DGGITQSPKYLFRKEGQNVTLSCEQNLNHDAMYWYRQDPGQGLRLIYYSQIVNDFQKGDIAEGYSVSREKKESFPLTVTSAQKNPTAFYLCASSISTGKGYGYTFGSGTRLTVV.

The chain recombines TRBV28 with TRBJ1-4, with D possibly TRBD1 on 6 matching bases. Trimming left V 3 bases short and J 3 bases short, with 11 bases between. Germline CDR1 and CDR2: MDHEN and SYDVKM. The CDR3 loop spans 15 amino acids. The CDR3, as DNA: TGTGCCAGCAGTTTCGGGGGGCGACCTAATGAAAAACTGTTTTTT. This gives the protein CASSFGGRPNEKLFF.

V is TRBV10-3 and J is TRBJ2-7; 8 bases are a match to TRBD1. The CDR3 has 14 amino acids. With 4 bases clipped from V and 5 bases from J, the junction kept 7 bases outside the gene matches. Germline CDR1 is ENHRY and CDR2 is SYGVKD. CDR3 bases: TGTGCCATCAGTGTAGGGACAGGAGGCCACGAGCAGTACTTC. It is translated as CAISVGTGGHEQYF.

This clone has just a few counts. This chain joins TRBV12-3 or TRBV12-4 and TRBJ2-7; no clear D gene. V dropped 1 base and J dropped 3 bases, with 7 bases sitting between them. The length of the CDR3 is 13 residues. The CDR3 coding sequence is TGTGCCAGCAGTTTAGGACAAATCTACGAGCAGTACTTC. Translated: CASSLGQIYEQYF.

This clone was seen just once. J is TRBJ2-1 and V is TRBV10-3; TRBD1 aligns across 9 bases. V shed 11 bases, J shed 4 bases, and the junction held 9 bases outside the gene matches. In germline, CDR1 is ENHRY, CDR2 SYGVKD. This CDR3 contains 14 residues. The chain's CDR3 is CAATRQGGYNEQFF. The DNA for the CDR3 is TGTGCCGCGACGAGACAGGGGGGATACAATGAGCAGTTCTTC.

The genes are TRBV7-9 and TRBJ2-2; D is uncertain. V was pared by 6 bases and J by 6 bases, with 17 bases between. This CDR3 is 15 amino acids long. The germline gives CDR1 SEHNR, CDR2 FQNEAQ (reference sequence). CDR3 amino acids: CASRAGTGAPGELFF. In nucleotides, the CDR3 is TGTGCCAGCAGGGCAGGAACCGGCGCCCCCGGGGAGCTGTTTTTT.

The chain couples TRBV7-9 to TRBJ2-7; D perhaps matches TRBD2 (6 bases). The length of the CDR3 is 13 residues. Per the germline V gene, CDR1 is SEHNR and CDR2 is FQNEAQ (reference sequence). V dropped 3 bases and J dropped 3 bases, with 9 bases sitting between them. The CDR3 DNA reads TGTGCCAGCAGCTTGGTTAGCGGCTACGAGCAGTACTTC. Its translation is CASSLVSGYEQYF.

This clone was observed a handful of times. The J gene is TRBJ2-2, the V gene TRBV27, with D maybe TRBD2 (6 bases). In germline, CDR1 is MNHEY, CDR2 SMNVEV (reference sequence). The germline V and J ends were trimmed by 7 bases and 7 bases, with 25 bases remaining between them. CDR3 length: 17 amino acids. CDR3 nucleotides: TGTGCCAGCAAGATGAACCCGGGGTTATCGCGGGGCGGGGAGCTGTTTTTT. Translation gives CASKMNPGLSRGGELFF.

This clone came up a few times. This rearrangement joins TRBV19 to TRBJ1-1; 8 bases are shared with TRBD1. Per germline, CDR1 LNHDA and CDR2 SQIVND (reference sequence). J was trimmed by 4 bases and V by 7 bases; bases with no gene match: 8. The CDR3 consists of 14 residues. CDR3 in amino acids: CASTPGGVVTEAFF. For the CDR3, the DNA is TGTGCCAGTACCCCAGGGGGCGTCGTCACTGAAGCTTTCTTT.

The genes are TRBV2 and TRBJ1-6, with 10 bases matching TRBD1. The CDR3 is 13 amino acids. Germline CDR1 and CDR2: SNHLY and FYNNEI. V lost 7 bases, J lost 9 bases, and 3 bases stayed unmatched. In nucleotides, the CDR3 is TGTGCCAGCAAGGGGACAGGGGTTTCACCCCTCCACTTT. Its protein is CASKGTGVSPLHF.